This T cell receptor (beta chain) was identified during a study of a mutant IDH1 vaccine in newly diagnosed glioma. Repertoires were generated with immunoSEQ multiplex PCR, while TCRdb's copy carries only in-frame clones and drops some. The sample records tens of thousands of clones, around 89% being singletons. Comment on this clone: What it binds is not known.

CDR1 and CDR2 from the germline V gene are LNHDA and SQIVND (reference sequence). The V gene lost 10 bases and the J gene lost 0 bases, with 15 bases spanning the gap. The CDR3 sequence is 14 residues long. The sample's time point: week 35, safety follow-up. Doses consisted of 300 ug of mutant IDH1 20-mer peptide each, paired with topical imiquimod. The source material was PBMCs, sampled from a glioma patient whose treatment included an IDH1 peptide vaccine. V and J are TRBV19 and TRBJ2-5; no firm D call. The receptor was isolated from a man aged 35 to 55 with glioma. The CDR3 sequence is CATRAASYQETQYF. CDR3 bases: TGTGCCACCCGGGCAGCCTCTTACCAAGAGACCCAGTACTTC.